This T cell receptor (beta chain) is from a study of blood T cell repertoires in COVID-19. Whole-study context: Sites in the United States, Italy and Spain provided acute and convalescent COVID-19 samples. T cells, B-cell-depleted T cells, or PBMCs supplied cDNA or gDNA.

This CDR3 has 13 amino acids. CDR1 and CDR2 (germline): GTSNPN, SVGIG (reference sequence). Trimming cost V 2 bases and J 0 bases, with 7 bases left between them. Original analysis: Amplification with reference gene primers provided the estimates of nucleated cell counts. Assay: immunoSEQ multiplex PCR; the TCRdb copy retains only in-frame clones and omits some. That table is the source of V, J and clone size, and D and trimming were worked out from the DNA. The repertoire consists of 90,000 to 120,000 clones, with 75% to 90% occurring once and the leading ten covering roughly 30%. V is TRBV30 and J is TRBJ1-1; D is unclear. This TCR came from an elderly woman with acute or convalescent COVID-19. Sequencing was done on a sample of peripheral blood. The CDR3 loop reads CAWSPGVNTEAFF. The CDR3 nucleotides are TGTGCCTGGAGTCCCGGTGTGAACACTGAAGCTTTCTTT. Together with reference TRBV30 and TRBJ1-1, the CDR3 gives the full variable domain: SQTIHQWPATLVQPVGSPLSLECTVEGTSNPNLYWYRQAAGRGLQLLFYSVGIGQISSEVPQNLSASRPQDRQFILSSKKLLLSDSGFYLCAWSPGVNTEAFFGQGTRLTVV.